The 8 T cell receptor beta chains presented below share a single source sample, sequenced in a study. MiXCR, run by TCRdb on the RT-PCR reads, gives a single entry per CDR3 protein. Among about 680,000 distinct CDR3 sequences, approximately 14% were seen once, and the ten largest hold 3.6%. Sequenced sample: memory CD4+ T cells from blood. These TCRs come from a female donor in good health, serving as a healthy control.

In regard to this clonotype: An end of the junction does not agree with germline; a read error may underlie this. The rearrangement joins TRBV4-3 to TRBJ2-7, with 7 nucleotides matching TRBD1. CDR1 is LGHNA, CDR2 YSLEER, per germline. CDR3 length equals 15 residues. The CDR3, as DNA: TGCGCCAGAAGCCGTGGGACAGCGAGATCCTACGAGCAGTACTTC. Its protein product is CARSRGTARSYEQYF.

This clonotype was counted at least ten times. The chain is built from TRBV11-2 and TRBJ1-1; 8 bases are a match to TRBD1. V lost 6 bases to trimming and J lost 5 bases; unmatched junction nucleotides: 8. From germline, CDR1 is SGHAT and CDR2 FQNNGV. The CDR3 is 14 amino acids. CDR3 in DNA: TGTGCCAGCAGTAGCAACAGGGGGTCGACTGAAGCTTTCTTT. It is translated as CASSSNRGSTEAFF.

The chain has TRBV5-1 and TRBJ1-5; possibly TRBD1 for D (6 bases). The CDR3 runs 16 residues. Germline assignment: CDR1 SGHRS and CDR2 YFSETQ. V dropped 0 bases and J dropped 5 bases, with 15 bases sitting between them. CDR3 DNA: TGCGCCAGCAGCTTGGACGGGGGGCAAGGTTATCAGCCCCAGCATTTT. Its translation: CASSLDGGQGYQPQHF.

The table lists this clonotype with a few counts. The CDR3 sequence: CASSSDVKAFF. The CDR3, as DNA: TGTGCCAGCAGCTCGGACGTTAAAGCTTTCTTT. The J gene is TRBJ1-1, the V gene TRBV7-9; no clear D. Trimming pared 4 bases from V and 9 bases from J, leaving 9 bases between. The CDR3 is 11 amino acids. Looked up from germline, CDR1 is SEHNR and CDR2 is FQNEAQ (reference sequence).

This clonotype was recorded many times. V is TRBV7-9 and J is TRBJ1-6; D is unresolved. Germline-derived CDR1 and CDR2 are SEHNR and FQNEAQ (reference sequence). The CDR3 spans 14 residues. Trimming shortened V by 1 base and J by 10 bases, and 11 bases separated the two germline ends. CDR3 DNA: TGTGCCAGCAGCTTAGAACGGCCCCGGTCACCCCTCCACTTT. Its protein product is CASSLERPRSPLHF.

The genes are TRBV19 and TRBJ1-4, with TRBD1 identical over 8 bases. The CDR3 has 14 amino acids. Germline V gene sequence: CDR1 LNHDA, CDR2 SQIVND (reference sequence). J gave up 4 bases and V 7 bases, and 5 bases lay outside the gene matches. CDR3 in amino acids: CASMGQEGNEKLFF. The CDR3 DNA is TGTGCCAGTATGGGACAGGAAGGTAATGAAAAACTGTTTTTT.

This chain connects TRBV15 to TRBJ2-2; D gene ambiguous. The CDR3 loop spans 16 amino acids. Between the trimmed V and J ends, which lost 0 bases and 1 base, there was a span of 9 bases. The germline CDR1 and CDR2 sequences are LNHNV and YYDKDF (reference sequence). CDR3 DNA sequence: TGTGCCACCAGCAGAGAGAGCCTCGGGAACACCGGGGAGCTGTTTTTT. Translated: CATSRESLGNTGELFF.

The chain is built from TRBV7-2 and TRBJ2-1; 9 positions agree with TRBD2. Per germline, CDR1 SGHTA and CDR2 FQGNSA. The CDR3 is 16 residues long. Trimming took 1 base from V and 4 from J; bases not matched to a gene: 5. The CDR3 protein is CASSLGGREGYNEQFF. CDR3 DNA: TGTGCCAGCAGCTTAGGGGGGCGGGAGGGATACAATGAGCAGTTCTTC.